This passage covers 23 T cell receptor beta chains from one sample sequenced in a study of long-term antiretroviral therapy in people with HIV. With survey level as its setting, the immunoSEQ assay was v3.0. The table came from immunoSEQ multiplex PCR; TCRdb's copy has only in-frame clones and leaves some out. The data hold approximately 23,000 clones, with approximately 85% observed a single time. Source: unsorted PBMCs, taken 1.5 years after starting antiretroviral therapy. The receptors shown here come from a young man with HIV.

The chain recombines TRBV5-4 with TRBJ2-1, with D possibly TRBD2 on 5 matching bases. Trimming stripped 3 bases from V and 4 bases from J, with 8 bases between. The length of the CDR3 is 13 residues. Germline V CDR1 and CDR2: SGHNT, YYREEE (reference sequence). The CDR3 loop reads CASSSDSYNEQFF. CDR3 sequence (DNA): TGTGCCAGCAGCTCGGACTCTTACAATGAGCAGTTCTTC.

The genes are TRBV4-1 and TRBJ1-4; 8 bases map to TRBD1. The V segment lost 1 base and the J segment 5 bases; nucleotides outside the gene matches: 3. The germline V gene encodes CDR1 MGHRA and CDR2 YSYEKL. This CDR3 has 15 residues. The CDR3 nucleotides read TGCGCCAGCAGCCAAGGGGACAGGTTGAATGAAAAACTGTTTTTT. Encoded protein: CASSQGDRLNEKLFF.

This chain's CDR3 is CSVGTELNTEAFF. The DNA of the CDR3 is TGCAGCGTAGGGACAGAGTTGAACACTGAAGCTTTCTTT. The chain is built from TRBV29-1 and TRBJ1-1; 7 nucleotides line up with TRBD1. V shed 6 bases and J 0 bases; nucleotides not matched to a gene: 4. The CDR3 runs to 13 residues. Germline CDR1 is SQVTM and CDR2 is ANQGSEA. Based on the CDR3 plus reference TRBV29-1 and TRBJ1-1, the full variable domain is SAVISQKPSRDICQRGTSLTIQCQVDSQVTMMFWYRQQPGQSLTLIATANQGSEATYESGFVIDKFPISRPNLTFSTLTVSNMSPEDSSIYLCSVGTELNTEAFFGQGTRLTVV.

This clone appeared once. The CDR3 protein is CASSENRVQNTEAFF. The CDR3 bases are TGTGCCAGCAGTGAAAACAGAGTACAGAACACTGAAGCTTTCTTT. The rearrangement links TRBV6-1 to TRBJ1-1; D uncertain. Looked up from germline, CDR1 is MNHNS and CDR2 is SASEGT. Trimming left V 2 bases short and J 1 base short, with 11 bases between. The CDR3 runs 15 residues.

The chain joins TRBV27 to TRBJ1-1, with TRBD1 identical over 9 bases. V was clipped by 5 bases and J by 4 bases; unmatched bases: 5. Germline V CDR1 and CDR2: MNHEY, SMNVEV (reference sequence). The CDR3 sequence is 14 residues long. The CDR3 here is CASSPLTGGTEAFF. CDR3 nucleotides: TGTGCCAGCAGTCCCCTGACAGGGGGCACTGAAGCTTTCTTT.

The rearrangement links TRBV11-2 to TRBJ2-5; unclear D gene. V was shortened by 2 bases and J by 0 bases, with 4 bases between the two germline ends. CDR3 length: 13 residues. Germline V CDR1 and CDR2: SGHAT, FQNNGV. The CDR3 DNA follows: TGTGCCAGCAGCTTACAGTACCAAGAGACCCAGTACTTC. Translation gives CASSLQYQETQYF.

This clone was recorded a few times. The chain couples TRBV27 to TRBJ1-1, with D unclear. The CDR3 consists of 13 residues. Trimming pared 3 bases from V and 7 bases from J, leaving 12 bases between. Germline CDR1 MNHEY, CDR2 SMNVEV (reference sequence). The DNA for the CDR3 is TGTGCCAGCAGTTTCACGGAATATAGTGAAGCTTTCTTT. It codes for CASSFTEYSEAFF.

Only a few counts were recorded for this clone. This sequence joins TRBV10-3 and TRBJ2-2, with 8 positions matching TRBD1. Germline CDR1 ENHRY, CDR2 SYGVKD. V dropped 5 bases and J dropped 3; count of bases not matched to a gene: 5. This CDR3 comprises 15 residues. CDR3 nucleotide sequence: TGTGCCATCAGTAACCGGACAGGGCACACCGGGGAGCTGTTTTTT. It codes for CAISNRTGHTGELFF.

The V and J genes are TRBV5-6 and TRBJ2-7; perhaps TRBD1 as D (5 bases). In germline, CDR1 is SGHDT, CDR2 YYEEEE. This CDR3 is 15 amino acids long. Trimming left V 1 base short and J 4 bases short, with 15 bases between. The CDR3 loop is CASSLITGFPYEQYF. CDR3 DNA: TGTGCCAGCAGCTTGATCACAGGCTTTCCTTACGAGCAGTACTTC.

The rearrangement joins TRBV6-4 to TRBJ2-2; no clear D. V lost 4 bases and J 0 bases, leaving 3 bases between the germline ends. Germline lookup yields CDR1 MRHNA and CDR2 SNTAGT. The CDR3 consists of 13 residues. The DNA of the CDR3 is TGTGCCAGCAGTGTGTCGAACACCGGGGAGCTGTTTTTT. It specifies CASSVSNTGELFF.

This chain connects TRBV4-1 to TRBJ1-3; D is ambiguous. Germline CDR1 MGHRA, CDR2 YSYEKL. This CDR3 comprises 16 residues. V was cut by 3 bases and J by 0 bases, with 12 bases left in between. The CDR3 reads CASSHIYRSSGNTIYF. The CDR3 DNA is TGCGCCAGCAGCCATATATACAGATCCTCTGGAAACACCATATATTTT.

This clone was detected once. The chain combines TRBV11-2 with TRBJ2-3, with 8 bases matching TRBD1. V dropped 3 bases and J dropped 2; count of bases not matched to a gene: 4. CDR1 SGHAT and CDR2 FQNNGV come from the germline V gene. This CDR3 contains 15 residues. CDR3 DNA sequence: TGTGCCAGCAGCTTCCAACAGGGGGTCACAGATACGCAGTATTTT. This gives the protein CASSFQQGVTDTQYF.

The J gene is TRBJ2-3, the V gene TRBV19; possibly TRBD1 or TRBD2 for D (6 bases each). Trimming took 7 bases from V and 0 from J, leaving 14 bases between them. The germline gives CDR1 LNHDA, CDR2 SQIVND (reference sequence). The CDR3 loop spans 15 amino acids. The CDR3: CASTPGGFSTDTQYF. In nucleotides, the CDR3 is TGTGCCAGTACCCCCGGGGGCTTCAGCACAGATACGCAGTATTTT.

The V call is TRBV5-3, the J call TRBJ2-4; no reliable D call. TRBV5-3 is labeled an ORF, and its function is uncertain. CDR3 length: 14 residues. The V and J ends lost 4 bases and 0 bases respectively, with 8 bases between them. CDR3: CARSPRLAKNIQYF. CDR3 in DNA: TGTGCCAGAAGCCCCCGACTAGCCAAAAACATTCAGTACTTC.

The chain joins TRBV14 to TRBJ2-7, with a weak D call TRBD1 (7 bases). This CDR3 comprises 20 residues. Germline-derived CDR1 and CDR2 are SGHDN and FVKESK. V shed 3 bases and J shed 2 bases, with 29 bases lying between them. CDR3 coding DNA: TGTGCCAGCAGCCAGGCTATATTAGCGGTTGGGGACAGAATGCCCTACGAGCAGTACTTC. This gives the protein CASSQAILAVGDRMPYEQYF.

J is TRBJ1-3 and V is TRBV5-4; no reliable D call. The CDR3 is 12 amino acids. CDR1 is SGHNT, CDR2 YYREEE, per germline (reference sequence). Trimming cost V 1 base and J 4 bases, with 3 bases left between them. Here the CDR3 reads CASSLRGNTIYF. The CDR3 coding sequence is TGTGCCAGCAGCTTGAGGGGAAACACCATATATTTT.

This sequence joins TRBV19 and TRBJ1-2, with TRBD1 matching 7 bases. The CDR3 consists of 15 residues. The germline CDR1 and CDR2 sequences are LNHDA and SQIVND (reference sequence). Germline trimming cut 0 bases from V and 6 bases from J; bases unmatched to any gene: 7. CDR3 protein: CASSIEPTGFNGYTF. The CDR3, as DNA: TGTGCCAGTAGTATAGAGCCGACAGGGTTCAATGGCTACACCTTC.

J is TRBJ2-7 and V is TRBV7-9; D gene ambiguous. Germline CDR1 SEHNR, CDR2 FQNEAQ (reference sequence). This CDR3 spans 14 amino acids. V was pared by 2 bases and J by 0 bases, with 8 bases between. CDR3 DNA sequence: TGTGCCAGCAGCTTACCGGCCCCCTCCTACGAGCAGTACTTC. Translation: CASSLPAPSYEQYF.

In its sample, this clone was seen a few times. The V gene is TRBV5-6, the J gene TRBJ1-2; a possible D gene is TRBD1 (6 bases). Trimming took off 5 bases at V and 3 bases at J, with 17 bases between the two ends. The germline V gene encodes CDR1 SGHDT and CDR2 YYEEEE. The CDR3 runs to 15 residues. DNA for the CDR3: TGTGCCAGCAGTGTCATCCCACAGGGTCACTATGGCTACACCTTC. It is translated as CASSVIPQGHYGYTF.

The chain combines TRBV19 with TRBJ2-3; 11 positions agree with TRBD1. CDR1 is LNHDA, CDR2 SQIVND, per germline (reference sequence). Trimming took 5 bases from V and 2 from J; bases not matched to a gene: 3. This CDR3 is 15 amino acids long. The CDR3 loop is CASSPDRGPTDTQYF. In DNA form, the CDR3 reads TGTGCCAGTAGTCCGGACAGGGGGCCCACAGATACGCAGTATTTT.

The chain carries TRBV5-1 and TRBJ1-1; D remains ambiguous. Trimming cost V 5 bases and J 1 base, with 21 bases left between them. The germline CDR1 and CDR2 sequences are SGHRS and YFSETQ. This CDR3 comprises 17 residues. This chain's CDR3 is CASRQTGVGRENTEAFF. The CDR3 DNA follows: TGCGCCAGCAGACAGACCGGGGTGGGTCGGGAGAACACTGAAGCTTTCTTT.

This clone was detected once. The rearrangement links TRBV7-2 to TRBJ2-7; D ambiguous. Germline CDR1 and CDR2: SGHTA and FQGNSA. Trimming took 5 bases from V and 4 from J, leaving 15 bases between them. The CDR3 sequence is 14 residues long. CDR3 in amino acids: CASSLQGSIYEQYF. CDR3 in DNA: TGTGCCAGCAGCCTCCAAGGATCGATTTACGAGCAGTACTTC.

The chain recombines TRBV6-1 with TRBJ1-2; D is ambiguous. The CDR3 has 12 residues. V was trimmed by 2 bases and J by 3 bases, leaving 4 bases between them. CDR1 and CDR2 from the germline V gene are MNHNS and SASEGT. CDR3 sequence reads: CASSERDYGYTF. In DNA, the CDR3 is TGTGCCAGCAGTGAACGGGACTATGGCTACACCTTC.